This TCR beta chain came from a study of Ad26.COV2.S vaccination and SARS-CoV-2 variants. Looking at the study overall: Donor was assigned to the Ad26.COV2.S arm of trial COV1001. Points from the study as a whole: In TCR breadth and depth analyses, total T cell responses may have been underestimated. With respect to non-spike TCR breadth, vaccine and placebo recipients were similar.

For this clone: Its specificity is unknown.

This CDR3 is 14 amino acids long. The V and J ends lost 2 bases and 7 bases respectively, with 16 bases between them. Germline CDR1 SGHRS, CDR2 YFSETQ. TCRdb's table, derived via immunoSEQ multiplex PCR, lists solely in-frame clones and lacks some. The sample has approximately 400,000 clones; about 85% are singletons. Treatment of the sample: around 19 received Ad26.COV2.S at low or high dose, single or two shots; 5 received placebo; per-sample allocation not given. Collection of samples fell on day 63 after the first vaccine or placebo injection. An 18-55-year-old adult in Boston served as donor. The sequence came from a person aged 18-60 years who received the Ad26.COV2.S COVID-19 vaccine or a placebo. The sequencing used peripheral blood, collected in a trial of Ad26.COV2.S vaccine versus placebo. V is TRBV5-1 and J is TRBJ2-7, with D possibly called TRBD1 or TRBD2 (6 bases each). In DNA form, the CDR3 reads TGCGCCAGCAGCTTAACTCCGGGGGCTCGAGAGCAGTACTTC. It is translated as CASSLTPGAREQYF.